The 10 T cell receptor beta chains presented below share a single source sample, sequenced in a study of blood T cell repertoires in COVID-19. TCRdb keeps only in-frame clones here, not all; method: immunoSEQ multiplex PCR. The table lists tens of thousands of clones, roughly 86% of them singletons. The sample consisted of peripheral blood. The source of these receptors is a human donor with acute or convalescent COVID-19. The donor label of this sample is uncertain.

The V gene is TRBV6-5, the J gene TRBJ1-5, with 9 nucleotides matching TRBD1. The germline V gene encodes CDR1 MNHEY and CDR2 SVGAGI. V gave up 8 bases and J gave up 3 bases; unmatched junction bases: 8. The CDR3 extends over 15 amino acids. The chain's CDR3 is CASSGQGEVNQPQHF. As DNA, the CDR3 is TGTGCCAGCTCGGGACAGGGAGAAGTCAATCAGCCCCAGCATTTT.

The rearrangement uses TRBV6-5 and TRBJ1-2; 8 bases map to TRBD1. With 7 bases clipped from V and 4 bases from J, the junction kept 2 bases outside the gene matches. The V gene's germline CDR1 is MNHEY and CDR2 SVGAGI. The CDR3 consists of 12 residues. CDR3 amino acids: CASTTGGYGYTF. The CDR3 DNA reads as TGTGCCAGCACTACAGGGGGCTATGGCTACACCTTC.

The rearrangement uses TRBV7-2 and TRBJ2-3; TRBD1 agrees at 10 bases. The CDR3 contains 16 residues. The germline V gene has CDR1 SGHTA and CDR2 FQGNSA. Losses at the gene ends were 1 base for V and 4 bases for J; bases not matched to a gene: 5. The CDR3 loop reads CASSLGDRGRADTQYF. CDR3 in DNA: TGTGCCAGCAGCTTAGGGGACAGGGGTCGGGCAGATACGCAGTATTTT. The full variable domain, its missing parts supplied by reference TRBV7-2 and TRBJ2-3, is GAGVSQSPSNKVTEKGKDVELRCDPISGHTALYWYRQSLGQGLEFLIYFQGNSAPDKSGLPSDRFSAERTGGSVSTLTIQRTQQEDSAVYLCASSLGDRGRADTQYFGPGTRLTVL.

V and J are TRBV30 and TRBJ2-2; D is perhaps TRBD2 (6 bases). From germline, CDR1 is GTSNPN and CDR2 SVGIG (reference sequence). Trimming shortened V by 1 base and J by 6 bases, and 18 bases separated the two germline ends. CDR3 length equals 16 residues. This CDR3 is CAWSAHRVSGPGELFF. The CDR3, as DNA: TGTGCCTGGAGTGCGCACCGGGTCAGCGGGCCCGGGGAGCTGTTTTTT.

This clone appeared a few times. This chain uses TRBV19 with TRBJ1-4; the D is unclear. V lost 0 bases to trimming and J lost 2 bases, with 10 bases between them. The germline V gene encodes CDR1 LNHDA and CDR2 SQIVND (reference sequence). The CDR3 has 16 residues. CDR3 DNA: TGTGCCAGTAGTATAGATCGAGGCGTGACTAATGAAAAACTGTTTTTT. Encoded protein: CASSIDRGVTNEKLFF.

The rearrangement uses TRBV11-2 and TRBJ2-2, with 7 bases that match TRBD1. The CDR3 consists of 16 residues. V trimming: 6 bases; J trimming: 6 bases; junction bases outside the gene matches: 13. Germline V gene data show CDR1 as SGHAT and CDR2 as FQNNGV. The CDR3, as DNA: TGTGCCAGCAGTTCCCGCCGGGACAGTTTCCCCGGGGAGCTGTTTTTT. Amino acid sequence: CASSSRRDSFPGELFF.

The chain recombines TRBV6-6 with TRBJ2-7, with TRBD1 matching 9 bases. The CDR3 covers 16 residues. Unmatched junction bases numbered 10, after V lost 4 bases and J lost 3 bases. Looked up from germline, CDR1 is MNHNY and CDR2 is SVGAGI (reference sequence). The CDR3 DNA reads as TGTGCCAGCAGTTGGGTGGGACAGGGAGGATTCTACGAGCAGTACTTC. Translating it yields CASSWVGQGGFYEQYF.

This chain uses TRBV24-1 with TRBJ2-1; 9 bases match TRBD1. Germline V gene data show CDR1 as KGHDR and CDR2 as SFDVKD. V shed 3 bases and J 10 bases; nucleotides not matched to a gene: 15. This CDR3 region has 17 residues. The CDR3 spells CATSDTNRGRSLEEQFF. CDR3 nucleotides: TGTGCCACCAGTGATACAAACAGGGGGCGTTCTCTGGAGGAGCAGTTCTTC.

This chain connects TRBV5-1 to TRBJ2-5; 8 bases fit TRBD2. Trimming at V came to 0 bases and at J to 1 base, leaving 5 bases not matched to a gene. This CDR3 has 16 residues. CDR1 and CDR2 from the germline V gene are SGHRS and YFSETQ. CDR3 region: CASSLALGLAQETQYF. Here the CDR3 DNA reads TGCGCCAGCAGCTTGGCCCTTGGACTAGCCCAAGAGACCCAGTACTTC.

The rearrangement uses TRBV7-2 and TRBJ2-1; weak D call: TRBD1 (5 bases). Germline assignment: CDR1 SGHTA and CDR2 FQGNSA. The CDR3 has 15 residues. V lost 1 base, J lost 4 bases, and 11 bases lay in between. CDR3 sequence (DNA): TGTGCCAGCAGCTTAGGGGGCTCCGGATACAATGAGCAGTTCTTC. Translation: CASSLGGSGYNEQFF.